Sequencing of this T cell receptor (beta chain) was carried out in a study of beta chain features in type 1 diabetes. Study at large: The patients were much like the healthy donors in age, gender and cell yields. Whole-study results and caveats: Cells with high TCR expression could be over-represented when cDNA is sequenced.

To note about this clone: What it binds is not known.

Germline V lookup: CDR1 SEHNR, CDR2 FQNEAQ (reference sequence). V lost 3 bases to trimming and J lost 1 base, with 10 bases between them. This CDR3 is built from 16 residues. Donors contributed one heparinised blood draw apiece, averaging about 110 mL. Sequenced material consisted of expressed TCRB transcripts (all of the isolated RNA was reverse transcribed). The protocol was immunoSEQ multiplex PCR, while the TCRdb copy is restricted to in-frame clones and leaves out a portion. The sample holds 450,000 to 600,000 clones, roughly 31% seen once. The chain employs TRBV7-9 and TRBJ2-6; D gene uncertain. Sequencing input: naive CD4+ T cells from blood. This TCR came from a man aged 18-30 years in good health. The CDR3 sequence is CASSFSGPSGANVLTF. The CDR3 nucleotides read TGTGCCAGCAGCTTCTCCGGACCTTCTGGGGCCAACGTCCTGACTTTC.